The 9 T cell receptor beta chains listed next were all sequenced from one sample in a study of T-cell reconstitution after alpha-beta-depleted transplantation in children (dated by TCRdb to about 2016). The protocol used for the library was PCR. Sequenced on an Illumina HiSeq 2500. TCR libraries were prepared with molecular barcoding, using unique molecular identifiers to normalize TCRbeta repertoire quantification. TCRdb reran the public reads through fastp at Q25 and MiXCR, keeping productive beta chains. Rows with a matching CDR3 protein are joined into one entry that keeps the most common DNA and genes. In all, the sample holds some 250,000 distinct CDR3 sequences, and 9.5% to 15% of those were seen once. The ten largest account for roughly 2.6% of the sample. The sample was PBMCs from the stem cell graft donor, taken from the stem cell graft. These receptors were obtained from a human donor who donated a stem cell graft to a child with acute lymphoblastic leukemia.

The sample holds many counts of this clonotype. The chain joins TRBV6-6 to TRBJ1-1; D is unclear. The CDR3 is 12 amino acids. V was trimmed by 6 bases and J by 6 bases, leaving 11 bases between them. From germline, CDR1 is MNHNY and CDR2 SVGAGI (reference sequence). The CDR3: CASRAARAEAFF. CDR3 nucleotides: TGTGCCAGCAGGGCGGCAAGGGCTGAAGCTTTCTTT.

The chain joins TRBV20-1 to TRBJ1-5; tentatively, D is TRBD1 (6 bases). CDR1 and CDR2 (germline): DFQATT, SNEGSKA (reference sequence). V lost 1 base and J lost 5, with 9 bases in between. The CDR3 is made up of 13 amino acids. The CDR3 DNA sequence: TGCAGTGCTAGAGGGGGGCTTGATCAGCCCCAGCATTTT. Protein: CSARGGLDQPQHF.

The sample holds many counts of this clonotype. The chain employs TRBV6-1 and TRBJ2-3, with a possible D match to TRBD1 (5 bases). The CDR3 consists of 13 residues. The V end was cut by 6 bases, the J end by 5 bases, with 12 bases between. Germline V gives CDR1 MNHNS, CDR2 SASEGT. The CDR3 reads CASRGRGQDTQYF. The CDR3 DNA reads TGTGCCAGCAGGGGTCGTGGACAAGATACGCAGTATTTT.

This clonotype came up many times. This chain uses TRBV10-3 with TRBJ1-1; D may be TRBD1 (5 bases). Germline V gene lookup returns CDR1 ENHRY and CDR2 SYGVKD. The CDR3 is 13 residues long. Trimming took 7 bases from V and 2 from J, leaving 11 bases between them. The CDR3 bases are TGTGCCATCACTTCAGACAGAAACACTGAAGCTTTCTTT. This codes for CAITSDRNTEAFF.

Regarding this clonotype: It may be a read error: a sequence one base away is much more abundant. The chain is built from TRBV4-2 and TRBJ1-2, with TRBD1 as a possible D gene (5 bases). Germline CDR1 and CDR2: LGHNA and YNFKEQ. This CDR3 spans 15 amino acids. The V end was cut by 0 bases, the J end by 6 bases, with 14 bases between. This chain's CDR3 is CASSQDFPGRNGYTF. The CDR3 bases are TGTGCCAGCAGCCAAGATTTTCCAGGGCGGAATGGCTACACCTTC.

This clonotype came up many times. V gene TRBV20-1 combines with J gene TRBJ2-3, with a possible D match to TRBD2 (6 bases). The germline CDR1 and CDR2 sequences are DFQATT and SNEGSKA (reference sequence). The CDR3 is 13 residues long. V lost 4 bases to trimming and J lost 4 bases, with 12 bases between them. This CDR3 reads CSATPGVPDTQYF. CDR3 sequence (DNA): TGCAGTGCTACGCCGGGGGTCCCAGATACGCAGTATTTT.

This clonotype was counted only a few times. This sequence joins TRBV27 and TRBJ2-1; 8 nucleotides agree with TRBD1. The J segment lost 3 bases and the V segment lost 3 bases, leaving 4 bases of the junction unmatched. There are 15 residues in the CDR3. Germline V gene lookup returns CDR1 MNHEY and CDR2 SMNVEV (reference sequence). The CDR3 DNA is TGTGCCAGCAGTTTGGTCAGGGGGCTCTACAATGAGCAGTTCTTC. As protein: CASSLVRGLYNEQFF.

Ten or more counts support this clonotype. J is TRBJ1-2 and V is TRBV12-3 or TRBV12-4; TRBD1 matches 9 bases. J gave up 5 bases and V 5 bases, and 9 bases lay outside the gene matches. There are 15 residues in the CDR3. CDR3 in amino acids: CASSGGTGRVYGYTF. In DNA form, the CDR3 reads TGTGCCAGCAGTGGTGGGACAGGGAGGGTATATGGCTACACCTTC.

There are many counts of this clonotype. This rearrangement joins TRBV30 to TRBJ2-3; unclear D gene. V lost 2 bases and J 4 bases, leaving 10 bases between the germline ends. The germline gives CDR1 GTSNPN, CDR2 SVGIG (reference sequence). The CDR3 runs to 13 residues. Here the CDR3 reads CAWSLGLADTQYF. The CDR3 nucleotides are TGTGCCTGGAGTCTAGGATTGGCAGATACGCAGTATTTT.